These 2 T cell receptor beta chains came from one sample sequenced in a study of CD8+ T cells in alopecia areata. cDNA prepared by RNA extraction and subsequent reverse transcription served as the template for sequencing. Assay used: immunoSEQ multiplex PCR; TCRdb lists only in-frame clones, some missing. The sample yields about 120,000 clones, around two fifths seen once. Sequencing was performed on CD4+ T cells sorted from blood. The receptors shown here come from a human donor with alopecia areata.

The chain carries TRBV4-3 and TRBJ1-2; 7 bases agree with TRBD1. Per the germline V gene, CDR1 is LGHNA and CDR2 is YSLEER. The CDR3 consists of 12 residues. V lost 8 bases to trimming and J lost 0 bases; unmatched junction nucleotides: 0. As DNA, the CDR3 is TGCGCCAGCGGACAGGCTAACTATGGCTACACCTTC. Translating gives CASGQANYGYTF.

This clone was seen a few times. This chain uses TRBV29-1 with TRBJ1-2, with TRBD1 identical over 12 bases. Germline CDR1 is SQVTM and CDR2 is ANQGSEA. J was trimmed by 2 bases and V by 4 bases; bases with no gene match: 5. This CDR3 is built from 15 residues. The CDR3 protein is CSVGDRGRANYGYTF. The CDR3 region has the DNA TGCAGCGTTGGGGACAGGGGGCGCGCGAACTATGGCTACACCTTC.